This T cell receptor (beta chain) was captured in a study of technical replicates of blood from a few donors. Per the germline V gene, CDR1 is SGHAT and CDR2 is FQNNGV. V gave up 2 bases and J gave up 3 bases, with 16 bases separating them. This CDR3 has 17 amino acids. Some clones are missing from TCRdb's copy, which holds only in-frame ones; the method was immunoSEQ multiplex PCR. The sample has under 15,000 clones; around 96% are singletons. The chain joins TRBV11-2 to TRBJ2-2; TRBD2 is a possible D gene (5 bases). Sequencing was performed on PBMCs. This receptor was identified in a human donor in good health. The CDR3, as DNA: TGTGCCAGCAGCTTACCTCCCGGAGCGGACTACACCGGGGAGCTGTTTTTT. Its translation: CASSLPPGADYTGELFF. The full variable domain, in which reference TRBV11-2 and TRBJ2-2 provide the parts outside the CDR3, is EAGVAQSPRYKIIEKRQSVAFWCNPISGHATLYWYQQILGQGPKLLIQFQNNGVVDDSQLPKDRFSAERLKGVDSTLKIQPAKLEDSAVYLCASSLPPGADYTGELFFGEGSRLTVL.